This TCR beta chain was identified in a study of T cell repertoires in cytomegalovirus infection. The CDR3 has 12 amino acids. CDR1 SQVTM and CDR2 ANQGSEA come from the germline V gene. Unmatched junction bases numbered 4, after V lost 6 bases and J lost 3 bases. MiXCR, run by TCRdb on the reads, gives a single entry per CDR3 protein. The sample consists of around 94,000 distinct CDR3 sequences, more than 15% of them appearing once. This sequence was found in a human donor in good health (CMV status not recorded). Some clones in this sample may be carry-over from other donors' samples. Sample: PBMCs. The rearrangement uses TRBV29-1 and TRBJ1-1, with 7 bases fitting TRBD1. The CDR3 region is CSVPGTDTEAFF. The CDR3 DNA follows: TGCAGCGTCCCAGGGACAGACACTGAAGCTTTCTTT.